Each of the 15 T cell receptor beta chains below was sequenced from the same sample in a study of T cell repertoires in cytomegalovirus infection. TCRdb reanalysed the reads using MiXCR and keeps one entry per CDR3 protein. The top ten hold over 15% of the sample, which has roughly 340,000 distinct CDR3 sequences, almost 30% seen once. Their recognized antigens are unknown. Specimen: cultured PBMCs, collected from culture after CMV antigen stimulation. These TCRs come from a human donor in good health (CMV status not recorded). Some clones in this sample may be carry-over from other donors' samples.

V gene TRBV7-3 combines with J gene TRBJ1-1, with 7 bases identical to TRBD1. V lost 3 bases and J lost 4; bases outside the gene matches: 5. This CDR3 region has 14 residues. Germline assignment: CDR1 SGHTA and CDR2 FQGTGA. CDR3 loop: CASSFSGGGTEAFF. CDR3 coding DNA: TGTGCCAGCAGCTTCTCAGGGGGTGGCACTGAAGCTTTCTTT. Combining the CDR3 with reference TRBV7-3 and TRBJ1-1 gives the whole variable domain GAGVSQTPSNKVTEKGKYVELRCDPISGHTALYWYRQSLGQGPEFLIYFQGTGAADDSGLPNDRFFAVRPEGSVSTLKIQRTERGDSAVYLCASSFSGGGTEAFFGQGTRLTVV.

This rearrangement joins TRBV18 to TRBJ2-6; D not certain. Looked up from germline, CDR1 is KGHSH and CDR2 is LQKENI. The CDR3 has 18 residues. The germline V and J ends were trimmed by 1 base and 0 bases, with 13 bases remaining between them. CDR3 protein: CASSPQTPYTSGANVLTF. The CDR3 nucleotides are TGTGCCAGCTCACCACAGACACCTTACACCTCTGGGGCCAACGTCCTGACTTTC.

This clonotype has ten or more counts. The chain has TRBV7-2 and TRBJ2-5; TRBD2 is a possible D gene (6 bases). The CDR3 consists of 14 residues. Germline V gene lookup returns CDR1 SGHTA and CDR2 FQGNSA. The V gene lost 4 bases and the J gene lost 4 bases, with 13 bases spanning the gap. CDR3 amino acids: CASSSGTAGETQYF. CDR3 DNA: TGTGCCAGCAGCTCCGGCACAGCGGGAGAGACCCAGTACTTC.

This clonotype was seen ten or more times. The J gene is TRBJ2-2, the V gene TRBV7-2; possibly TRBD2 for D (6 bases). The CDR3 spans 16 residues. The V and J ends lost 2 bases and 4 bases respectively, with 14 bases between them. CDR1 and CDR2 from the germline V gene are SGHTA and FQGNSA. As DNA, the CDR3 is TGTGCCAGCAGCTTAATATCGGGAGTTGGCACCGGGGAGCTGTTTTTT. The encoded protein is CASSLISGVGTGELFF.

The rearrangement links TRBV4-2 to TRBJ1-4, with D unresolved. V dropped 3 bases and J dropped 8 bases, with 13 bases sitting between them. Germline V gene sequence: CDR1 LGHNA, CDR2 YNFKEQ. The CDR3 covers 14 residues. CDR3 bases: TGTGCCAGCAGCCATGGAGGCGGCCCGGAAAAACTGTTTTTT. Translation: CASSHGGGPEKLFF.

This clonotype came up many times. The V and J genes are TRBV7-9 and TRBJ2-7; D call uncertain. The CDR3 extends over 14 amino acids. V lost 4 bases and J lost 6, with 16 bases in between. In germline, CDR1 is SEHNR, CDR2 FQNEAQ (reference sequence). The chain's CDR3 is CASSSPTMVGEQYF. As DNA, the CDR3 is TGTGCCAGCAGCTCGCCAACCATGGTCGGCGAGCAGTACTTC.

This clonotype appeared a few times. V is TRBV29-1 and J is TRBJ1-4; D is undetermined. The V gene's germline CDR1 is SQVTM and CDR2 ANQGSEA. The V end was cut by 0 bases, the J end by 8 bases, with 10 bases between. This CDR3 has 13 amino acids. The CDR3 is CSVEDQDSEKLFF. CDR3 nucleotides: TGCAGCGTTGAAGATCAGGACTCGGAAAAACTGTTTTTT. The entire variable domain, with the rest obtained from reference TRBV29-1 and TRBJ1-4, is as follows: SAVISQKPSRDICQRGTSLTIQCQVDSQVTMMFWYRQQPGQSLTLIATANQGSEATYESGFVIDKFPISRPNLTFSTLTVSNMSPEDSSIYLCSVEDQDSEKLFFGSGTQLSVL.

A remark on this clonotype: Since a much larger clone is just one base distant, this may be a read error. V usage is TRBV19 and J usage is TRBJ1-1, with a tentative D call TRBD1 (6 bases). CDR3 length equals 13 residues. Trimming removed 6 bases from V and 1 base from J, with 9 bases in between. CDR1 is LNHDA and CDR2 is SQIVND in the germline V gene (reference sequence). Written as DNA, the CDR3 is TGTGCCAGTAGGATGACAGGGAACACTGAAGCTTTCTTT. Translated, it gives CASRMTGNTEAFF.

The chain is built from TRBV25-1 and TRBJ1-5; D may be TRBD1 (6 bases). The CDR3 is 16 amino acids. CDR1 and CDR2 from the germline V gene are MGHDK and SYGVNS. V lost 2 bases to trimming and J lost 0 bases, with 11 bases between them. The CDR3 loop reads CASSEGLDSSNQPQHF. The DNA of the CDR3 is TGTGCCAGCAGTGAAGGTTTGGACAGTAGCAATCAGCCCCAGCATTTT.

This rearrangement joins TRBV5-1 to TRBJ2-5; D not certain. This CDR3 has 15 amino acids. The ends were cut back, 0 bases at V and 4 bases at J, with 13 bases in the middle. Germline V gene lookup returns CDR1 SGHRS and CDR2 YFSETQ. CDR3 coding DNA: TGCGCCAGCAGCTTGGAGGCCAACCGCCCAGAGACCCAGTACTTC. It specifies CASSLEANRPETQYF. Full variable domain (remainder filled in from reference TRBV5-1 and TRBJ2-5): KAGVTQTPRYLIKTRGQQVTLSCSPISGHRSVSWYQQTPGQGLQFLFEYFSETQRNKGNFPGRFSGRQFSNSRSEMNVSTLELGDSALYLCASSLEANRPETQYFGPGTRLLVL.

The J gene is TRBJ2-2, the V gene TRBV19, with D possibly TRBD1 on 5 matching bases. The CDR3 totals 17 residues. V was shortened by 0 bases and J by 0 bases, with 11 bases between the two germline ends. CDR1 is LNHDA, CDR2 SQIVND, per germline (reference sequence). DNA of the CDR3: TGTGCCAGTAGTATAGATCTCAGACAGCCGAACACCGGGGAGCTGTTTTTT. Protein: CASSIDLRQPNTGELFF. The full variable domain, its missing parts supplied by reference TRBV19 and TRBJ2-2, is DGGITQSPKYLFRKEGQNVTLSCEQNLNHDAMYWYRQDPGQGLRLIYYSQIVNDFQKGDIAEGYSVSREKKESFPLTVTSAQKNPTAFYLCASSIDLRQPNTGELFFGEGSRLTVL.

This clonotype was detected only a few times. The V and J genes are TRBV20-1 and TRBJ1-2; D not certain. Germline lookup yields CDR1 DFQATT and CDR2 SNEGSKA (reference sequence). The CDR3 is 12 amino acids. V was clipped by 0 bases and J by 8 bases, with 10 bases between them. As DNA, the CDR3 is TGCAGTGCTAGAGATACCGGTGGAGGCTACACCTTC. As protein: CSARDTGGGYTF.

The chain uses TRBV20-1 and TRBJ2-7; 8 nucleotides align to TRBD2. V was pared by 5 bases and J by 3 bases, with 9 bases of the junction left unmatched. The CDR3 is 14 residues long. CDR1 and CDR2 from the germline V gene are DFQATT and SNEGSKA (reference sequence). CDR3 sequence reads: CSASQTSAGYEQYF. The CDR3 DNA reads as TGCAGTGCTTCGCAGACTAGCGCGGGCTACGAGCAGTACTTC.

The chain is built from TRBV2 and TRBJ1-3, with a tentative D call TRBD1 (6 bases). The germline V gene encodes CDR1 SNHLY and CDR2 FYNNEI. V lost 6 bases to trimming and J lost 4 bases, with 13 bases between them. The CDR3 is 14 residues long. In DNA form, the CDR3 reads TGTGCCAGCAGCTTCCAGGGGAGCGGAAACACCATATATTTT. Its protein is CASSFQGSGNTIYF.

This clonotype was observed many times. This sequence joins TRBV7-6 and TRBJ2-5; 7 positions match TRBD1. The V and J ends lost 1 base and 5 bases, in that order; junction bases with no gene match: 19. The V gene's germline CDR1 is SGHVS and CDR2 FNYEAQ. This CDR3 has 19 residues. CDR3 coding DNA: TGTGCCAGCAGCTTAGGCATTGGTGAAGGGGGCATGCGTTGGGAGACCCAGTACTTC. Its protein is CASSLGIGEGGMRWETQYF.